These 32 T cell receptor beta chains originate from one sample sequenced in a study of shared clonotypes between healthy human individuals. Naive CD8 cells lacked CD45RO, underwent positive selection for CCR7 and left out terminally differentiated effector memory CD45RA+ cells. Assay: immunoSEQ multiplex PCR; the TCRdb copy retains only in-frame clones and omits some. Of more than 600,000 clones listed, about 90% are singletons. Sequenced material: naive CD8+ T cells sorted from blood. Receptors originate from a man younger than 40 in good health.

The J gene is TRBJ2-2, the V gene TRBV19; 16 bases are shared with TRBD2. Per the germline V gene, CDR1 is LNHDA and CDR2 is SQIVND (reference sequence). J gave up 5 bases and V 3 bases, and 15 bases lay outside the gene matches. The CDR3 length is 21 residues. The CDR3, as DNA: TGTGCCAGTAGTATCGCCCTCGGGACTAGCGGGAGGGCCAAGTGGACCGGGGAGCTGTTTTTT. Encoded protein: CASSIALGTSGRAKWTGELFF.

CDR3 amino acids: CASSLNGNYEQYF. The CDR3 DNA reads as TGTGCCAGCAGTTTGAACGGGAACTACGAGCAGTACTTC. The chain is built from TRBV28 and TRBJ2-7; maybe TRBD2 (5 bases). Per germline, CDR1 MDHEN and CDR2 SYDVKM. The CDR3 runs to 13 residues. Trimming cost V 3 bases and J 3 bases, with 9 bases left between them.

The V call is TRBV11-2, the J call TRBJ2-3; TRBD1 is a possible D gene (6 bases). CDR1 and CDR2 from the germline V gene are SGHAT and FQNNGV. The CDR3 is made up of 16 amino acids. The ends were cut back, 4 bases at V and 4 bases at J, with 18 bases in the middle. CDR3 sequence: CASSSTRGSLSDTQYF. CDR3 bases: TGTGCCAGCAGCTCCACGAGGGGGAGCTTATCAGATACGCAGTATTTT.

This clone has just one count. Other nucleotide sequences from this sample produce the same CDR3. CDR3 sequence reads: CASSPLLETTGELFF. CDR3 nucleotide sequence: TGTGCCAGCAGCCCCCTGCTCGAGACCACCGGGGAGCTGTTTTTT. V usage is TRBV13 and J usage is TRBJ2-2, with unresolved D. The CDR3 covers 15 residues. Germline V CDR1 and CDR2: PRHDT, FYEKMQ (reference sequence). Trimming pared 5 bases from V and 4 bases from J, leaving 14 bases between.

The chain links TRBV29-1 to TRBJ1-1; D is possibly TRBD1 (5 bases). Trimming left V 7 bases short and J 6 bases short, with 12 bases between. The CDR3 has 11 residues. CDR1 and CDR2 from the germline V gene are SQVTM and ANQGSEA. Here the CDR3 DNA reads TGCAGCGGGGGGGGTAGCGCTGAAGCTTTCTTT. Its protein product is CSGGGSAEAFF.

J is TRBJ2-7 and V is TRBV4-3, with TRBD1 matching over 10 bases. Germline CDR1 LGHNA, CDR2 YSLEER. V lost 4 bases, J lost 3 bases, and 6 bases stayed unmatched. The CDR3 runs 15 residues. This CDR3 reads CASSPSGTGVYEQYF. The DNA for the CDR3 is TGCGCCAGCAGCCCTTCCGGGACAGGGGTCTACGAGCAGTACTTC.

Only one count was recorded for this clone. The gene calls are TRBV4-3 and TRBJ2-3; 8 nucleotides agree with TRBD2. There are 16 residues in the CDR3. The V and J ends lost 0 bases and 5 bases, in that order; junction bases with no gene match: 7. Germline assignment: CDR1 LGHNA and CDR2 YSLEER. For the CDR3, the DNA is TGCGCCAGCAGCCAAGAGCGAGCGGGAGTCATAGATACGCAGTATTTT. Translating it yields CASSQERAGVIDTQYF.

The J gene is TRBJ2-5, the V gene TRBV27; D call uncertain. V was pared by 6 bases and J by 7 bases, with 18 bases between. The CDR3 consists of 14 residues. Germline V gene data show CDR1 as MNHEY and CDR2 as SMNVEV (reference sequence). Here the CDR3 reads CASSYGSNMGTQYF. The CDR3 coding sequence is TGTGCCAGCAGCTATGGGTCTAACATGGGGACCCAGTACTTC.

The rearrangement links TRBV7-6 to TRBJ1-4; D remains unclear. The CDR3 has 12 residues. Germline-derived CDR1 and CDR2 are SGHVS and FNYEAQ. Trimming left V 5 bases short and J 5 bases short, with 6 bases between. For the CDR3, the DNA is TGTGCCAGCAGCCACGAAAATGAAAAACTGTTTTTT. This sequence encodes CASSHENEKLFF. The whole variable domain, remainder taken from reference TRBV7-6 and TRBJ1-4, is GAGVSQSPRYKVTKRGQDVALRCDPISGHVSLYWYRQALGQGPEFLTYFNYEAQQDKSGLPNDRFSAERPEGSISTLTIQRTEQRDSAMYRCASSHENEKLFFGSGTQLSVL.

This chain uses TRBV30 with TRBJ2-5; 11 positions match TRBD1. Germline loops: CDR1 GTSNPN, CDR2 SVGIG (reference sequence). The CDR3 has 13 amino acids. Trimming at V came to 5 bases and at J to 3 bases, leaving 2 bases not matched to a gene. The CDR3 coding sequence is TGTGCCTGGGGACAGGGGGCTAAAGAGACCCAGTACTTC. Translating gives CAWGQGAKETQYF.

In nucleotides, the CDR3 is TGTGCCAGCAGCCCCTCGACAGGGACCGGGACTAATGAAAAACTGTTTTTT. It encodes CASSPSTGTGTNEKLFF. This chain joins TRBV9 and TRBJ1-4; 7 positions match TRBD1. The CDR3 is 17 amino acids. J gave up 2 bases and V 4 bases, and 11 bases lay outside the gene matches. CDR1 and CDR2 from the germline V gene are SGDLS and YYNGEE. The full variable domain, in which reference TRBV9 and TRBJ1-4 provide the parts outside the CDR3, is DSGVTQTPKHLITATGQRVTLRCSPRSGDLSVYWYQQSLDQGLQFLIQYYNGEERAKGNILERFSAQQFPDLHSELNLSSLELGDSALYFCASSPSTGTGTNEKLFFGSGTQLSVL.

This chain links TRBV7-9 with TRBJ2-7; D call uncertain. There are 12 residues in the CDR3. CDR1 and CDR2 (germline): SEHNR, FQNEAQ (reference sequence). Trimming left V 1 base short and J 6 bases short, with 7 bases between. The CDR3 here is CASSLVSVEQYF. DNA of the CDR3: TGTGCCAGCAGCTTAGTGTCTGTCGAGCAGTACTTC. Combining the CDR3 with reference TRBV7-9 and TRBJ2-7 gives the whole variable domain DTGVSQNPRHKITKRGQNVTFRCDPISEHNRLYWYRQTLGQGPEFLTYFQNEAQLEKSRLLSDRFSAERPKGSFSTLEIQRTEQGDSAMYLCASSLVSVEQYFGPGTRLTVT.

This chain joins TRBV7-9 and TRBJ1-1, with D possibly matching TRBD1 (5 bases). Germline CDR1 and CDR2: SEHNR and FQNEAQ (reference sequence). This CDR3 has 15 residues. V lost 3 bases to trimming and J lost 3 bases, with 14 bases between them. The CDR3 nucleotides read TGTGCCAGCAGCTTGGTAGGACAAGTAGACACTGAAGCTTTCTTT. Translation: CASSLVGQVDTEAFF.

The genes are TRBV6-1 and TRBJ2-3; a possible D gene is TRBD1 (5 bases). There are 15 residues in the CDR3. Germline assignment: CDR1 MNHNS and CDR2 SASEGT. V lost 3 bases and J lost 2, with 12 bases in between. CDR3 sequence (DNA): TGTGCCAGCAGTGATCCAGGGCGAGTCACAGATACGCAGTATTTT. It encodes CASSDPGRVTDTQYF.

The CDR3, as DNA: TGTGCCAGCAGCTACACACTAGGCAGGGCATCCCACAATGAGCAGTTCTTC. Its translation: CASSYTLGRASHNEQFF. The chain joins TRBV7-9 to TRBJ2-1; D may correspond to TRBD1 or TRBD2 (5 bases each). Trimming shortened V by 4 bases and J by 5 bases, and 21 bases separated the two germline ends. CDR1 and CDR2 (germline): SEHNR, FQNEAQ (reference sequence). This CDR3 contains 17 residues.

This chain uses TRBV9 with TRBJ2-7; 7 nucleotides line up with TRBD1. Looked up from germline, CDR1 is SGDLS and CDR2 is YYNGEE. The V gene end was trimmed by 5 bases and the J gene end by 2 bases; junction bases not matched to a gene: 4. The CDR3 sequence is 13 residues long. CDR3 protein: CASSRDSPYEQYF. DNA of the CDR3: TGTGCCAGCAGTAGGGACAGTCCCTACGAGCAGTACTTC. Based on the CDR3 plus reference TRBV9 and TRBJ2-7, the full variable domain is DSGVTQTPKHLITATGQRVTLRCSPRSGDLSVYWYQQSLDQGLQFLIQYYNGEERAKGNILERFSAQQFPDLHSELNLSSLELGDSALYFCASSRDSPYEQYFGPGTRLTVT.

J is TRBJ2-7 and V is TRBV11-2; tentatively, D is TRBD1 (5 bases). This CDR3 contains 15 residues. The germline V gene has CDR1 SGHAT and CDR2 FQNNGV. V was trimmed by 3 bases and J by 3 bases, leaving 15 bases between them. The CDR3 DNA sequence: TGTGCCAGCAGCTTCGAAGCAGGGCCAAACTACGAGCAGTACTTC. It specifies CASSFEAGPNYEQYF.

The CDR3 nucleotides are TGTGCCAGCAGTTTTGGGGGTTCGGGAGATACGCAGTATTTT. It translates to CASSFGGSGDTQYF. V and J are TRBV27 and TRBJ2-3; D is possibly TRBD1 or TRBD2 (5 bases each). The CDR3 sequence is 14 residues long. V lost 3 bases and J lost 5, with 12 bases in between. Germline CDR1 is MNHEY and CDR2 is SMNVEV (reference sequence).

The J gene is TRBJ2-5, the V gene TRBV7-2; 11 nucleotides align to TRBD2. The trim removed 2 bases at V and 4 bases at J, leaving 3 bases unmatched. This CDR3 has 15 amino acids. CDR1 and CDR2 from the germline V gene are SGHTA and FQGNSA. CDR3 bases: TGTGCCAGCAGCTTACTAGCGGGAGGTGCAGAGACCCAGTACTTC. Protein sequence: CASSLLAGGAETQYF.

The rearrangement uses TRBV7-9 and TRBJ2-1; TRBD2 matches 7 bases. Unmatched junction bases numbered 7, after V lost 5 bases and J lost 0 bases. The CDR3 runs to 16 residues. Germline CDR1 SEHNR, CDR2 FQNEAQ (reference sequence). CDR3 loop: CASSTSSGSSYNEQFF. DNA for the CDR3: TGTGCCAGCAGCACGTCTAGCGGAAGCTCCTACAATGAGCAGTTCTTC.

The DNA for the CDR3 is TGTGCCAGCAGCTTAGAACCATACAATGAGCAGTTCTTC. It is translated as CASSLEPYNEQFF. This chain uses TRBV11-2 with TRBJ2-1; D unclear. CDR3 length: 13 residues. The V and J ends lost 0 bases and 4 bases respectively, with 4 bases between them. Germline V lookup: CDR1 SGHAT, CDR2 FQNNGV.

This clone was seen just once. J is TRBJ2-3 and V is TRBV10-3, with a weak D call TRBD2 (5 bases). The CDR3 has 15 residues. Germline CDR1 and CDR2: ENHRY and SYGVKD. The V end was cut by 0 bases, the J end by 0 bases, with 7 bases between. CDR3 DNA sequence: TGTGCCATCAGTGAGTCTCCTAGCAGCACAGATACGCAGTATTTT. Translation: CAISESPSSTDTQYF.

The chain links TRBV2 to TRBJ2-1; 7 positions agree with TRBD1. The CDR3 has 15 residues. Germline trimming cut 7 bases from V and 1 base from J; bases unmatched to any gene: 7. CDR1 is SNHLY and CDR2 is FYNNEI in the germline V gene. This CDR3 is CASIPRDSSYNEQFF. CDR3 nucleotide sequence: TGTGCCAGCATTCCACGGGACAGTTCCTACAATGAGCAGTTCTTC.

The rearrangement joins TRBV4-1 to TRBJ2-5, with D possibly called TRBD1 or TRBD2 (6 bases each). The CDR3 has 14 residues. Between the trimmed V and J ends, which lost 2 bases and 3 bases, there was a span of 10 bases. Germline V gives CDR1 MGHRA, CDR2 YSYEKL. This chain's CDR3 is CASSQLRGEETQYF. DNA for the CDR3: TGCGCCAGCAGCCAACTAAGGGGGGAAGAGACCCAGTACTTC.

CDR3 sequence (DNA): TGTGCCATCATTGCTTCACCGGACGGGGACTACGAGCAGTACTTC. This gives the protein CAIIASPDGDYEQYF. V is TRBV10-3 and J is TRBJ2-7; TRBD2 might be the D (5 bases). The V gene lost 7 bases and the J gene lost 3 bases, with 19 bases spanning the gap. From germline, CDR1 is ENHRY and CDR2 SYGVKD. There are 15 residues in the CDR3.

For the CDR3, the DNA is TGTGCCAGCAGCGTAGGTAGCACCGGGGAGCTGTTTTTT. Its translation: CASSVGSTGELFF. V and J are TRBV9 and TRBJ2-2; no definite D call. Germline CDR1 is SGDLS and CDR2 is YYNGEE. This CDR3 contains 13 residues. The V and J ends lost 0 bases and 4 bases respectively, with 4 bases between them. The full variable domain, in which reference TRBV9 and TRBJ2-2 provide the parts outside the CDR3, is DSGVTQTPKHLITATGQRVTLRCSPRSGDLSVYWYQQSLDQGLQFLIQYYNGEERAKGNILERFSAQQFPDLHSELNLSSLELGDSALYFCASSVGSTGELFFGEGSRLTVL.

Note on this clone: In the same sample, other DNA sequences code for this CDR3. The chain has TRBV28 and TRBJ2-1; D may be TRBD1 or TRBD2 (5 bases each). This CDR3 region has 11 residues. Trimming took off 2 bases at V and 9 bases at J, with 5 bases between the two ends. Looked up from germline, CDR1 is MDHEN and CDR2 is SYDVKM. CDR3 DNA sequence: TGTGCCAGCAGTTTAGGGGGTGAGCAGTTCTTC. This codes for CASSLGGEQFF. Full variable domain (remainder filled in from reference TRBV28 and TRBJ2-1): DVKVTQSSRYLVKRTGEKVFLECVQDMDHENMFWYRQDPGLGLRLIYFSYDVKMKEKGDIPEGYSVSREKKERFSLILESASTNQTSMYLCASSLGGEQFFGPGTRLTVL.

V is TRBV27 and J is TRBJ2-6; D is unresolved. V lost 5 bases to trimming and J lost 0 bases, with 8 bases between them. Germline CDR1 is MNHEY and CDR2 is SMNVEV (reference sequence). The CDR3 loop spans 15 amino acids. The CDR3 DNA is TGTGCCAGCAGTCCCCAAACCTCTGGGGCCAACGTCCTGACTTTC. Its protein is CASSPQTSGANVLTF.

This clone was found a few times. The CDR3 here is CASSHQGTEAFF. CDR3 DNA sequence: TGTGCCAGCAGCCACCAGGGAACTGAAGCTTTCTTT. The chain links TRBV9 to TRBJ1-1; tentative D call: TRBD1 (5 bases). Trimming cost V 4 bases and J 5 bases, with 9 bases left between them. Germline V CDR1 and CDR2: SGDLS, YYNGEE. CDR3 size: 12 residues.

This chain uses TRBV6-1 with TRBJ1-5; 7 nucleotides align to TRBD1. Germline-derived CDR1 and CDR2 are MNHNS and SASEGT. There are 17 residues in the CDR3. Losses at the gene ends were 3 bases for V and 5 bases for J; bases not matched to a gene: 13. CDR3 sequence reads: CASSDMPDREQDQPQHF. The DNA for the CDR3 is TGTGCCAGCAGTGATATGCCCGACAGGGAACAGGATCAGCCCCAGCATTTT.

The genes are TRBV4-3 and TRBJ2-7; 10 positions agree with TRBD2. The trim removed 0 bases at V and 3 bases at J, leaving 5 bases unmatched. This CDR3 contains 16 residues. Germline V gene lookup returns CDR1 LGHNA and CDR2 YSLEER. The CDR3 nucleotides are TGCGCCAGCAGCCAAGAGGCGACTAGCGGGCTCTACGAGCAGTACTTC. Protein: CASSQEATSGLYEQYF.

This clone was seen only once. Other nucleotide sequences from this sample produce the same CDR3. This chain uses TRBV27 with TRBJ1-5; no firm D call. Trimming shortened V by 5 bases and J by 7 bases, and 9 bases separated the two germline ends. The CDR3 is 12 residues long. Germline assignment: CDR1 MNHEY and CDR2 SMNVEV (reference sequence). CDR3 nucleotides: TGTGCCAGCAGTCCACCGGGACAGCCCCAGCATTTT. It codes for CASSPPGQPQHF.